This entry lists 21 T cell receptor beta chains sequenced from one sample in a study of CXCR3-negative and CXCR3-positive naive CD8 T cells. The study's findings and limits: Naive CXCR3-positive cells had TRB CDR3s more hydrophobic than those of CXCR3-negative naive cells.

These TCRs' antigens remain unknown. TRB cDNA was prepared as libraries by UMI-labeled 5' RACE. Each CDR3 protein gets one entry in TCRdb, which reprocessed the 5' RACE reads and gives no DNA. This table holds tens of thousands of distinct CDR3 sequences. The specimen sequenced was naive CXCR3+ CD8+ T cells from blood. Subset indicated: CD45RO-CCR7+CD27+CD95- naive CD8+ T cells expressing CXCR3 (TNR3+). The receptors shown here come from a human donor in good health. Some clones in this sample may be carry-over from other donors' samples.

The chain joins TRBV5-1 to TRBJ2-7; the TRBD2 assignment by TCRdb is unverifiable without DNA. Germline V gene data show CDR1 as SGHRS and CDR2 as YFSETQ. The CDR3 extends over 15 amino acids. CDR3 residues: CASSFTAGEPYEQYF.

This rearrangement joins TRBV28 to TRBJ2-2; TCRdb gives TRBD1 as the D gene, but with no DNA this cannot be confirmed. Germline lookup yields CDR1 MDHEN and CDR2 SYDVKM. This CDR3 is built from 12 residues. The CDR3 region is CASSWGAGELFF.

The rearrangement joins TRBV28 to TRBJ2-1; TCRdb lists TRBD2, though no DNA is available to test this call. CDR1 and CDR2 (germline): MDHEN, SYDVKM. This CDR3 is built from 15 residues. The CDR3 spells CASSKPSSRNNEQFF.

The chain joins TRBV28 to TRBJ2-7; TCRdb indicates TRBD1, and absent DNA this call remains unverified. Germline lookup yields CDR1 MDHEN and CDR2 SYDVKM. This CDR3 is built from 12 residues. This CDR3 is CASSLGRQGWYF.

This rearrangement joins TRBV28 to TRBJ2-2. This CDR3 is 14 amino acids long. CDR1 and CDR2 from the germline V gene are MDHEN and SYDVKM. Here the CDR3 reads CASSLWGSAGELFF. The full variable domain, with the rest looked up from reference TRBV28 and TRBJ2-2, is DVKVTQSSRYLVKRTGEKVFLECVQDMDHENMFWYRQDPGLGLRLIYFSYDVKMKEKGDIPEGYSVSREKKERFSLILESASTNQTSMYLCASSLWGSAGELFFGEGSRLTVL.

The rearrangement uses TRBV12-3 or TRBV12-4 and TRBJ1-2; TCRdb returns TRBD1, unconfirmable since there is no DNA. CDR3 length: 12 amino acids. The CDR3 region is CASVTGVYGYTF.

CDR3 sequence reads: CASSPVGRDYTNYGYTF. The J gene is TRBJ1-2, the V gene TRBV7-9. This CDR3 has 17 residues. The V gene's germline CDR1 is SEHNR and CDR2 FQNEAQ (reference sequence).

The chain links TRBV29-1 to TRBJ2-2; TCRdb lists TRBD1, though no DNA is available to test this call. Per the germline V gene, CDR1 is SQVTM and CDR2 is ANQGSEA. This CDR3 spans 12 amino acids. The CDR3 loop reads CSVAGVTGELFF.

V is TRBV6-2 or TRBV6-3 and J is TRBJ2-3. There are 16 residues in the CDR3. Germline loops: CDR1 MNHEY, CDR2 SVGEGT. CDR3: CASSYGIMSSTDTQYF.

The genes are TRBV7-8 and TRBJ2-7; TCRdb designates TRBD1, a call that cannot be tested without DNA. The germline V gene has CDR1 SGHVS and CDR2 FQNEAQ. CDR3 length: 16 amino acids. The CDR3 protein is CASSLGKGSGAYEQYF.

CDR3 in amino acids: CASRTPLGLTEQFF. The chain joins TRBV28 to TRBJ2-1; TCRdb outputs TRBD2, but without DNA this stays unchecked. In germline, CDR1 is MDHEN, CDR2 SYDVKM. The CDR3 covers 14 residues.

The chain employs TRBV12-3 or TRBV12-4 and TRBJ2-7. The CDR3 is made up of 12 amino acids. CDR3 residues: CASSLPGYEQYF.

The rearrangement joins TRBV7-9 to TRBJ2-1; TCRdb's assignment of TRBD1 cannot be checked, as there is no DNA. The germline gives CDR1 SEHNR, CDR2 FQNEAQ (reference sequence). The CDR3 is made up of 13 amino acids. CDR3 sequence: CASSLSGINEQFF.

V gene TRBV12-3 or TRBV12-4 combines with J gene TRBJ1-1; the D gene TCRdb calls, TRBD1, cannot be checked with no DNA. There are 16 residues in the CDR3. The CDR3 region is CASSSVQGTGSLKAFF.

The rearrangement links TRBV14 to TRBJ1-1. Per germline, CDR1 SGHDN and CDR2 FVKESK. CDR3 length: 13 amino acids. This CDR3 is CASSLSSNTEAFF.

V usage is TRBV7-6 and J usage is TRBJ2-7; the TCRdb D gene call, TRBD1, has no DNA to confirm it. The germline CDR1 and CDR2 sequences are SGHVS and FNYEAQ. This CDR3 has 15 amino acids. The CDR3 loop reads CASSFRGQGTSEQYF.

The chain joins TRBV23-1 to TRBJ2-5; as DNA is missing, the TRBD1 call by TCRdb cannot be tested. TRBV23-1 is labeled an ORF, and its function is uncertain. CDR3 length equals 17 residues. CDR3 amino acids: CASTRPEGIGDRETQYF.

V and J are TRBV6-4 and TRBJ2-2; the D call from TCRdb, TRBD2, cannot be confirmed without DNA. This CDR3 is built from 14 residues. Germline CDR1 is MRHNA and CDR2 is SNTAGT. This chain's CDR3 is CASSASGVTGELFF.

The chain recombines TRBV11-2 with TRBJ2-2; with no DNA, the TCRdb D assignment of TRBD1 cannot be verified. The CDR3 contains 13 residues. From germline, CDR1 is SGHAT and CDR2 FQNNGV. The CDR3 region is CASRGGPTGELFF.

This chain links TRBV6-1 with TRBJ2-5; TCRdb's D gene call, TRBD2, goes unchecked for lack of DNA. This CDR3 spans 15 amino acids. Germline loops: CDR1 MNHNS, CDR2 SASEGT. The CDR3 spells CARSEASGGAETQYF.

The V call is TRBV20-1, the J call TRBJ1-1. The CDR3 is 14 residues long. The V gene's germline CDR1 is DFQATT and CDR2 SNEGSKA (reference sequence). CDR3 loop: CSAKYVGESTEAFF.